What follows are 19 T cell receptor beta chains derived from one specimen sequenced in a study of blood T cell repertoires in COVID-19. TCRdb's copy holds only in-frame clones and misses some; the assay was immunoSEQ multiplex PCR. Of 15,000 to 20,000 clones in the sample, 70% to 90% were seen once. Sequencing used peripheral blood. The receptors shown here come from a man aged 35-49 years with active COVID-19.

V is TRBV7-9 and J is TRBJ2-4; perhaps TRBD2 as D (5 bases). Trimming left V 5 bases short and J 0 bases short, with 20 bases between. CDR1 is SEHNR and CDR2 is FQNEAQ in the germline V gene (reference sequence). CDR3 length: 18 amino acids. The CDR3 bases are TGTGCCAGCAGCCCGGCGGGCAACGAGGGCCTAGCCAAAAACATTCAGTACTTC. Its translation is CASSPAGNEGLAKNIQYF.

CDR3: CASSQDPGGGNYNEQFF. The CDR3 DNA sequence: TGCGCCAGCAGCCAAGACCCCGGCGGGGGAAATTACAATGAGCAGTTCTTC. V usage is TRBV4-1 and J usage is TRBJ2-1; TRBD2 matches 7 bases. The ends lost 0 bases at V and 4 bases at J; junction bases unmatched: 9. The CDR3 covers 17 residues. CDR1 and CDR2 from the germline V gene are MGHRA and YSYEKL.

J is TRBJ2-1 and V is TRBV5-6; 12 bases line up with TRBD2. The CDR3 covers 17 residues. The V gene's germline CDR1 is SGHDT and CDR2 YYEEEE. J was trimmed by 9 bases and V by 5 bases; bases with no gene match: 15. The CDR3: CASSSDWGLAGGSEQFF. The CDR3 nucleotides read TGTGCCAGCAGTTCAGATTGGGGGCTAGCGGGAGGGTCTGAGCAGTTCTTC.

The rearrangement links TRBV7-9 to TRBJ2-1; D gene ambiguous. Germline V gene sequence: CDR1 SEHNR, CDR2 FQNEAQ (reference sequence). The CDR3 runs 14 residues. Trimming pared 5 bases from V and 2 bases from J, leaving 10 bases between. Here the CDR3 reads CASSLEMAYNEQFF. CDR3 nucleotides: TGTGCCAGCAGCCTGGAGATGGCCTACAATGAGCAGTTCTTC.

Here the CDR3 reads CAWRRMDRGLGYTF. The CDR3, as DNA: TGTGCCTGGCGCAGAATGGACAGGGGGCTTGGCTACACCTTC. J is TRBJ1-2 and V is TRBV30, with TRBD1 identical over 11 bases. Losses at the gene ends were 5 bases for V and 7 bases for J; bases not matched to a gene: 9. The CDR3 length is 14 residues. Germline V lookup: CDR1 GTSNPN, CDR2 SVGIG (reference sequence).

This clone was seen only once. The V gene is TRBV7-3, the J gene TRBJ1-2, with 11 bases lining up with TRBD1. The V and J ends lost 0 bases and 4 bases, in that order; junction bases with no gene match: 7. This CDR3 has 17 residues. Germline V gives CDR1 SGHTA, CDR2 FQGTGA. The CDR3 coding sequence is TGTGCCAGCAGCTTAACGGGGACAGGGGGTTTCTCCTATGGCTACACCTTC. It yields the protein CASSLTGTGGFSYGYTF.

The chain carries TRBV5-5 and TRBJ1-2; no firm D call. This CDR3 contains 13 residues. V lost 2 bases, J lost 2 bases, and 7 bases lay in between. Germline lookup yields CDR1 SGHKS and CDR2 YYEKEE (reference sequence). In DNA, the CDR3 is TGTGCCAGCAGCTTTGGCAGGAACTATGGCTACACCTTC. This gives the protein CASSFGRNYGYTF.

The chain recombines TRBV30 with TRBJ1-1, with 8 bases that match TRBD1. The CDR3 contains 14 residues. Germline V gene sequence: CDR1 GTSNPN, CDR2 SVGIG (reference sequence). The V segment lost 7 bases and the J segment 11 bases; nucleotides outside the gene matches: 18. CDR3: CALLPGQAVWMAFF. The DNA of the CDR3 is TGTGCCTTACTACCGGGACAGGCGGTATGGATGGCTTTCTTT. Looking up the rest from reference TRBV30 and TRBJ1-1 gives the full variable domain: SQTIHQWPATLVQPVGSPLSLECTVEGTSNPNLYWYRQAAGRGLQLLFYSVGIGQISSEVPQNLSASRPQDRQFILSSKKLLLSDSGFYLCALLPGQAVWMAFFGQGTRLTVV.

The V call is TRBV30, the J call TRBJ1-5, with no clear D. This CDR3 has 13 amino acids. The ends were cut back, 3 bases at V and 4 bases at J, with 10 bases in the middle. Germline loops: CDR1 GTSNPN, CDR2 SVGIG (reference sequence). In DNA form, the CDR3 reads TGTGCCTGGAGCGAGCAGAGGAATCAGCCCCAGCATTTT. Amino acids: CAWSEQRNQPQHF. Complete variable domain (other parts from reference TRBV30 and TRBJ1-5): SQTIHQWPATLVQPVGSPLSLECTVEGTSNPNLYWYRQAAGRGLQLLFYSVGIGQISSEVPQNLSASRPQDRQFILSSKKLLLSDSGFYLCAWSEQRNQPQHFGDGTRLSIL.

The chain links TRBV9 to TRBJ2-1; the match to TRBD2 covers 14 bases. CDR1 is SGDLS, CDR2 YYNGEE, per germline. This CDR3 has 17 residues. J lost 4 bases, V lost 3 bases, and 6 bases had no gene match. Here the CDR3 DNA reads TGTGCCAGCAGCGCCCCAGGGACTAGCGGGAGTTACAATGAGCAGTTCTTC. Protein product: CASSAPGTSGSYNEQFF. The full variable domain, rest sourced from reference TRBV9 and TRBJ2-1, is DSGVTQTPKHLITATGQRVTLRCSPRSGDLSVYWYQQSLDQGLQFLIQYYNGEERAKGNILERFSAQQFPDLHSELNLSSLELGDSALYFCASSAPGTSGSYNEQFFGPGTRLTVL.

This chain links TRBV27 with TRBJ2-2; D possibly corresponds to TRBD1 (6 bases). Germline CDR1 is MNHEY and CDR2 is SMNVEV (reference sequence). With 5 bases removed from V and 2 bases from J, the gap between germline ends came to 12 bases. CDR3 length: 15 residues. The CDR3 is CASSTQQGNTGELFF. CDR3 nucleotides: TGTGCCAGCAGTACCCAACAGGGCAACACCGGGGAGCTGTTTTTT.

The rearrangement joins TRBV7-9 to TRBJ1-1; 9 nucleotides line up with TRBD1. The CDR3 extends over 15 amino acids. CDR1 is SEHNR, CDR2 FQNEAQ, per germline (reference sequence). After removal of 1 base from V and 1 base from J, the junction contained 1 base not matched to a gene. Here the CDR3 DNA reads TGTGCCAGCAGCTTAGGGACAGGGGCGAACACTGAAGCTTTCTTT. This codes for CASSLGTGANTEAFF.

This clone was found a few times. The chain recombines TRBV7-9 with TRBJ2-7; D may be TRBD1 (6 bases). CDR1 and CDR2 from the germline V gene are SEHNR and FQNEAQ (reference sequence). The CDR3 runs to 13 residues. V was pared by 5 bases and J by 5 bases, with 13 bases between. The CDR3 DNA follows: TGTGCCAGCAGCCAAGGGACAAGGGACGAGCAGTACTTC. As protein: CASSQGTRDEQYF.

This chain joins TRBV29-1 and TRBJ2-1; D is possibly TRBD1 (5 bases). The CDR3 runs 14 residues. Germline values: CDR1 SQVTM, CDR2 ANQGSEA. The V end lost 0 bases, the J end lost 7 bases, and 13 bases lay between the germline ends. The chain's CDR3 is CSVEDRSNRNEQFF. Here the CDR3 DNA reads TGCAGCGTTGAAGATAGAAGTAACAGGAATGAGCAGTTCTTC.

Worth noting for this clone: Within the sample, other DNA sequences also encode this same CDR3. V usage is TRBV18 and J usage is TRBJ2-2; 8 bases line up with TRBD1. The CDR3 extends over 15 amino acids. Trimming removed 2 bases from V and 6 bases from J; junction bases left unmatched: 5. Germline CDR1 is KGHSH and CDR2 is LQKENI. This CDR3 is CASSPGQGASGELFF. The CDR3 nucleotides read TGTGCCAGCTCACCAGGGCAGGGGGCATCCGGGGAGCTGTTTTTT.

The J gene is TRBJ2-7, the V gene TRBV5-1, with D possibly being TRBD2 (5 bases). This CDR3 has 13 amino acids. The germline V gene encodes CDR1 SGHRS and CDR2 YFSETQ. The ends were cut back, 5 bases at V and 1 base at J, with 10 bases in the middle. The CDR3 here is CASSLRTSYEQYF. The CDR3 nucleotides are TGCGCCAGCAGTCTTAGGACTTCCTACGAGCAGTACTTC.

J is TRBJ2-2 and V is TRBV7-2; 7 bases agree with TRBD2. The V gene end was trimmed by 5 bases and the J gene end by 4 bases; junction bases not matched to a gene: 10. The CDR3 is 16 amino acids. CDR1 and CDR2 (germline): SGHTA, FQGNSA. CDR3 sequence reads: CASSHYPGLITGELFF. CDR3 nucleotide sequence: TGTGCCAGCAGCCATTACCCGGGACTAATCACCGGGGAGCTGTTTTTT.

This chain links TRBV7-9 with TRBJ1-1; no clear D. Germline CDR1 SEHNR, CDR2 FQNEAQ (reference sequence). Trimming removed 1 base at V and 6 bases at J, with 9 bases between. The CDR3 is made up of 13 amino acids. This CDR3 is CASSLEFGAEAFF. The CDR3 DNA reads TGTGCCAGCAGCTTAGAGTTCGGGGCTGAAGCTTTCTTT.

This chain joins TRBV14 and TRBJ1-4, with D perhaps TRBD1 (6 bases). V lost 5 bases to trimming and J lost 7 bases, with 17 bases between them. Per germline, CDR1 SGHDN and CDR2 FVKESK. This CDR3 region has 15 residues. The CDR3 sequence is CASSNFLQGSEKLFF. The CDR3 region has the DNA TGTGCCAGCAGCAATTTCCTACAGGGCAGTGAAAAACTGTTTTTT.